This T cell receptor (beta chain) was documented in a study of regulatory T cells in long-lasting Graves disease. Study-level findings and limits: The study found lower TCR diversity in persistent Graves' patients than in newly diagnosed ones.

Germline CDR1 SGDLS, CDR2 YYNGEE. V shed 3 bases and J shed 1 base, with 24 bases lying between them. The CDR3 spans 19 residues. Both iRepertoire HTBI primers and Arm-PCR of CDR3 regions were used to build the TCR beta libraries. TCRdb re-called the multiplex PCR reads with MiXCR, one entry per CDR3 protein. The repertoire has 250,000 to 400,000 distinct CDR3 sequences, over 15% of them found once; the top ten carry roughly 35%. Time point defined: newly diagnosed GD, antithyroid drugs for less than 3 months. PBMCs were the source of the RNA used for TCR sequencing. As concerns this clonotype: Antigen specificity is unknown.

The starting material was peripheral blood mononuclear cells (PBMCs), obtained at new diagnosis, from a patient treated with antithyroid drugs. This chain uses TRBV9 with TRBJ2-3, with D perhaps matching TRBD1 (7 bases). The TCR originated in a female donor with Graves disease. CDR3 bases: TGTGCCAGCAGCGCCCCCCGGGACAGAATAGCGGACCGCACAGATACGCAGTATTTT. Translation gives CASSAPRDRIADRTDTQYF.